This T cell receptor (beta chain) emerged from a study of human T cells and chemical hapten exposure. Background on the study: Throughout the approximately 24-week study, diphenylcyclopropenone was applied weekly to the patients' scalps.

The CDR3 runs 14 residues. The V and J ends lost 4 bases and 3 bases respectively, with 9 bases between them. This clonotype occurred many times. TCRdb re-analysed the RACE reads in MiXCR, keeping a single row per CDR3 protein. The sample has around 360,000 distinct CDR3 sequences, over 6% seen once. This sample's time point: patch test 2, 6 weeks after DPC sensitization. This sample's treatment: therapeutic diphenylcyclopropenone sensitization with weekly scalp DPC. The study enrolled 18 to 70-year-old alopecia patients suitable for DPC. Here the sequenced sample was whole blood, taken in connection with sensitization to the hapten diphenylcyclopropenone (DPC). The chain combines TRBV12-3 or TRBV12-4 with TRBJ1-4; D unresolved. The source is a woman younger than 35 with alopecia areata. Some clones in this sample may be carry-over from other donors' samples. This CDR3 is CASSYVPPNEKLFF. The CDR3 coding sequence is TGTGCCAGCAGTTACGTTCCGCCTAATGAAAAACTGTTTTTT.